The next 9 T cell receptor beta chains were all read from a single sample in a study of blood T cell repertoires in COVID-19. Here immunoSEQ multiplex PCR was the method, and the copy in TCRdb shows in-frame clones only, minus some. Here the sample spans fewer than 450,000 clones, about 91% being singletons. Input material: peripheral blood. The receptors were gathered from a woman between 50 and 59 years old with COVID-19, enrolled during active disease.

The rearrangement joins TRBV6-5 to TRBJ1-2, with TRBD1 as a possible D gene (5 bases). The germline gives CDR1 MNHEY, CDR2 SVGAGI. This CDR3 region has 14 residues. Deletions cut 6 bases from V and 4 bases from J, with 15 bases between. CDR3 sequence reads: CASRPQGMVYGYTF. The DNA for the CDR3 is TGTGCCAGCAGGCCTCAGGGCATGGTCTATGGCTACACCTTC.

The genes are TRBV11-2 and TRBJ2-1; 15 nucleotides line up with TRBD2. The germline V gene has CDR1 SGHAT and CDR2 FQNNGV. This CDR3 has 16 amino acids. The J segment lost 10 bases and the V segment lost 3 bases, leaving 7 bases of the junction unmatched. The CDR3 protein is CASSFPGTSGGTEQFF. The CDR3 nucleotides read TGTGCCAGCAGCTTCCCCGGGACTAGCGGGGGGACGGAGCAGTTCTTC.

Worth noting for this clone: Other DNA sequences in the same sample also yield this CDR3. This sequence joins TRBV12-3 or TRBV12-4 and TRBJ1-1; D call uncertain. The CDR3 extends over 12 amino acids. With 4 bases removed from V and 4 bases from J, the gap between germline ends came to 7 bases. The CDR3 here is CASSYSRTEAFF. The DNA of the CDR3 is TGTGCCAGCAGTTACTCCCGCACTGAAGCTTTCTTT.

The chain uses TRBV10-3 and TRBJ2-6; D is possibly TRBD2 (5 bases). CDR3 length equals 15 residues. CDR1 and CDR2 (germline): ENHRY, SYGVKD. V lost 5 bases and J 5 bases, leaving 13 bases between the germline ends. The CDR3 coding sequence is TGTGCCATCAGTAGTATGCTCGGGAGGGCCAACGTCCTGACTTTC. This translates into CAISSMLGRANVLTF.

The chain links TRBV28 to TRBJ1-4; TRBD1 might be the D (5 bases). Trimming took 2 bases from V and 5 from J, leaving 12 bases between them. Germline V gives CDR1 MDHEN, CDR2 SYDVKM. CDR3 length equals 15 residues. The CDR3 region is CASSLAGGGNEKLFF. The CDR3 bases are TGTGCCAGCAGTTTAGCCGGTGGGGGGAATGAAAAACTGTTTTTT.

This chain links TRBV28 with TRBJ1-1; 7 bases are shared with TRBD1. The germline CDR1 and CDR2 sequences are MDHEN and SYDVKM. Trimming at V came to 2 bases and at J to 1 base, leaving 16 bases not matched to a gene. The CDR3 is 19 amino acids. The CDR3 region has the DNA TGTGCCAGCAGTTTAGCGTCGGGCTACCTCGACAGGGAGAACACTGAAGCTTTCTTT. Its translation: CASSLASGYLDRENTEAFF.

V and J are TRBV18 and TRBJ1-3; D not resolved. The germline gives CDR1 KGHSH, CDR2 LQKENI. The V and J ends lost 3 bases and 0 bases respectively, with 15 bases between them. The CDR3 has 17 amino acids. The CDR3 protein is CASSPVGGGLSGNTIYF. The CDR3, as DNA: TGTGCCAGCTCACCGGTCGGCGGCGGTCTCTCTGGAAACACCATATATTTT.

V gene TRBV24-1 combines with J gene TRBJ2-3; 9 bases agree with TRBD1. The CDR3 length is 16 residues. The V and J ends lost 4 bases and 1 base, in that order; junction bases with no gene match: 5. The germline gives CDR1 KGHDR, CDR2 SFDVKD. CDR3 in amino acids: CATSEPTGGRTDTQYF. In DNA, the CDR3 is TGTGCCACCAGTGAACCGACAGGGGGTCGCACAGATACGCAGTATTTT.

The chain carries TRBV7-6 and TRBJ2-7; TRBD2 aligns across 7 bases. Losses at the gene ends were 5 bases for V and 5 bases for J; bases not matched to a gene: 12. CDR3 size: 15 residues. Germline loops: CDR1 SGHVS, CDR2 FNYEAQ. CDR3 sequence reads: CASSPSSGGSHEQYF. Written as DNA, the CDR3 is TGTGCCAGCAGCCCTTCCTCCGGGGGGAGCCACGAGCAGTACTTC.